The entry that follows covers one TCR beta chain sequence. What it recognizes is unknown. This CDR3 has 12 residues. Deletions cut 7 bases from V and 9 bases from J, with 10 bases between. These data originate in a study of T cell repertoires in cytomegalovirus infection. TCRdb reprocessed the reads with MiXCR, giving one entry per CDR3 protein. The sample lists hundreds of thousands of distinct CDR3 sequences, under 45% seen once, with about two fifths in the top ten. This clonotype originated in a human donor in good health (CMV status not recorded). Some clones in this sample may be carry-over from other donors' samples. The sequenced sample was cultured PBMCs, obtained from culture after CMV antigen stimulation. The chain links TRBV12-3 or TRBV12-4 to TRBJ1-6, with D tentatively TRBD1 (6 bases). CDR3 in DNA: TGTGCCAGCAAGCGGGACACTTCACCCCTCCACTTT. This codes for CASKRDTSPLHF.